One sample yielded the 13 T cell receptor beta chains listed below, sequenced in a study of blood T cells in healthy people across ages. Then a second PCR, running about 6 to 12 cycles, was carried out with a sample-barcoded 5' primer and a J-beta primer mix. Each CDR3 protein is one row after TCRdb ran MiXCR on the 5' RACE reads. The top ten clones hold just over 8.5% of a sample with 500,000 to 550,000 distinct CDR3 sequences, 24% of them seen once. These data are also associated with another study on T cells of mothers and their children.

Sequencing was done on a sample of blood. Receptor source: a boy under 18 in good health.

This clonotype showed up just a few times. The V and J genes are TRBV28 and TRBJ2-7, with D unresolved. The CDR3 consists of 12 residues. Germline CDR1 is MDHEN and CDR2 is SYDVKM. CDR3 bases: TGTCTCCCTTTACGAGTCTCCTACGAGCAGTACTTC. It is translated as CLPLRVSYEQYF. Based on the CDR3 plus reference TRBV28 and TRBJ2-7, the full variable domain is DVKVTQSSRYLVKRTGEKVFLECVQDMDHENMFWYRQDPGLGLRLIYFSYDVKMKEKGDIPEGYSVSREKKERFSLILESASTNQTSMYLCLPLRVSYEQYFGPGTRLTVT.

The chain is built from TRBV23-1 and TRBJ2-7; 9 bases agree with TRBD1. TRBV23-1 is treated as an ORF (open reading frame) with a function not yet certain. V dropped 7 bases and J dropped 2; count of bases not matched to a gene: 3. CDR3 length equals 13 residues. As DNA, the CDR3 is TGCGCCAGCACCCGGACAGGGGCCTACGAGCAGTACTTC. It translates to CASTRTGAYEQYF.

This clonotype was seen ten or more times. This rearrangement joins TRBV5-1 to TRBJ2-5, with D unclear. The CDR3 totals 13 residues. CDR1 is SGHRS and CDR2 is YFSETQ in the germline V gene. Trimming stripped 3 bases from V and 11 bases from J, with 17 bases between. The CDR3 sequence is CASSSDGLLEQYF. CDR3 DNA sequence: TGCGCCAGCAGCTCGGATGGTCTTTTAGAGCAGTACTTC.

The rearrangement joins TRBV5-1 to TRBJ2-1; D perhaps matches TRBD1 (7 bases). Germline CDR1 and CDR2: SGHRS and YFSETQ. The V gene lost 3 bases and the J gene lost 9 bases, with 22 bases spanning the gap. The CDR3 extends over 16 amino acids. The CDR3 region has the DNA TGCGCCAGCAGCTCTGCCCGGACAGGCGCCGGGGGTGAGCAGTTCTTC. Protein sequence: CASSSARTGAGGEQFF.

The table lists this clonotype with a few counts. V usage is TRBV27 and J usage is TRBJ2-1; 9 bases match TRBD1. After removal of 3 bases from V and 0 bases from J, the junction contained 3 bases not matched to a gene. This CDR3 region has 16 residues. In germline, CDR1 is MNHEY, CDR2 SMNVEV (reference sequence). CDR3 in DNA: TGTGCCAGCAGTTTCGGACAGGGGAGCTCCTACAATGAGCAGTTCTTC. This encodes CASSFGQGSSYNEQFF.

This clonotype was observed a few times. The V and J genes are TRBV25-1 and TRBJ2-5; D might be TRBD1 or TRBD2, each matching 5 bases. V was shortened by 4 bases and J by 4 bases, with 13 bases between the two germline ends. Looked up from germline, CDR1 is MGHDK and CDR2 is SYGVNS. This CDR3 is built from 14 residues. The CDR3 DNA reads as TGTGCCAGCAGTGTCTTGGGGGATTCAGAGACCCAGTACTTC. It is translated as CASSVLGDSETQYF.

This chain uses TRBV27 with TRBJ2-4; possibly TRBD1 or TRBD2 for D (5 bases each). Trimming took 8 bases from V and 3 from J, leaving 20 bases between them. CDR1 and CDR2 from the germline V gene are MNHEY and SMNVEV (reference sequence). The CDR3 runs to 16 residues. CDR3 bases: TGTGCCAGCTCCCCGGGGAGCCTTGGGGGCAAAAACATTCAGTACTTC. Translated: CASSPGSLGGKNIQYF.

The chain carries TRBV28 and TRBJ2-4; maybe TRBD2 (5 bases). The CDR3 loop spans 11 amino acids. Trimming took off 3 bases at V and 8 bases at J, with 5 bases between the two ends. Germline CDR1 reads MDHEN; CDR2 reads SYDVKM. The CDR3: CASSLGDIQYF. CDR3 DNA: TGTGCCAGCAGTTTGGGAGACATTCAGTACTTC.

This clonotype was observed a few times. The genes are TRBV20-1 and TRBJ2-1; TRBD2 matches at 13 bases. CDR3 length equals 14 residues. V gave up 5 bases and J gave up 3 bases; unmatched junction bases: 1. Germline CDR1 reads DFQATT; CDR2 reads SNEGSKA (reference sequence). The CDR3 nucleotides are TGCAGTGCTGGGACTAGCGGGGACTACAATGAGCAGTTCTTC. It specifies CSAGTSGDYNEQFF.

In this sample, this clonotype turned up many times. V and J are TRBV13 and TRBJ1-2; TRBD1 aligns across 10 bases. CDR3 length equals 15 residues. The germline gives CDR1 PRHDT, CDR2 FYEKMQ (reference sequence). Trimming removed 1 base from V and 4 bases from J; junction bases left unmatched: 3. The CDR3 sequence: CASSLATGGAYGYTF. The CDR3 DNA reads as TGTGCCAGCAGCTTAGCGACAGGGGGCGCCTATGGCTACACCTTC. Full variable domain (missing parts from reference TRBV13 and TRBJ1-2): AAGVIQSPRHLIKEKRETATLKCYPIPRHDTVYWYQQGPGQDPQFLISFYEKMQSDKGSIPDRFSAQQFSDYHSELNMSSLELGDSALYFCASSLATGGAYGYTFGSGTRLTVV.

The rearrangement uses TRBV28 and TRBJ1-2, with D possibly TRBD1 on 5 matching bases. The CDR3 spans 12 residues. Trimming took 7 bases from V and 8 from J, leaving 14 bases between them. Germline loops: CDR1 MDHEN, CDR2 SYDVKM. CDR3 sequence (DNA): TGTGCCAGCAAGCTAGGGGAGGGGGGCTACACCTTC. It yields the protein CASKLGEGGYTF.

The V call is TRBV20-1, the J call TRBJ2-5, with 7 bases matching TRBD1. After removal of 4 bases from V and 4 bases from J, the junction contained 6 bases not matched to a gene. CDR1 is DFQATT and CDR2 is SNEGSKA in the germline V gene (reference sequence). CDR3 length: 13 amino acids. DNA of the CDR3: TGCAGTGCTATAAAGGGGGCGCGAGAGACCCAGTACTTC. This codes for CSAIKGARETQYF.

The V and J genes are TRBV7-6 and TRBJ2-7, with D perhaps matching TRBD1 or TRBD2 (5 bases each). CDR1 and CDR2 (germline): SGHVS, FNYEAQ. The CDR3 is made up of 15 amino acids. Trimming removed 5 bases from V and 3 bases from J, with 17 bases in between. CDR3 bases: TGTGCCAGCAGCCTAGAGGGGAGAGAGGACTACGAGCAGTACTTC. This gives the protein CASSLEGREDYEQYF.